This T cell receptor (beta chain) emerged from a study of siplizumab effects on memory and regulatory T cells. This CDR3 region has 15 residues. Trimming took off 4 bases at V and 5 bases at J, with 21 bases between the two ends. From germline, CDR1 is SQVTM and CDR2 ANQGSEA. The assay covered 95,000 to 100,000 TCR templates per sample. Libraries were prepared by immunoSEQ multiplex PCR; TCRdb keeps only in-frame clonotypes and omits some of them. The data contain some 87,000 clones, just under 90% of them singletons. As to this clone: Antigen unknown.

Findings of the study overall: With siplizumab, Treg-derived clones averaged roughly 62% of mappable alloreactive CD4+ clones, versus around 28% in controls.

The V gene is TRBV29-1, the J gene TRBJ2-7, with D perhaps assigned TRBD1 or TRBD2 (5 bases each). The sequence derives from a human donor in good health. Sequenced: CD4+ T cells sorted from blood. CDR3 region: CSVVGVAGSPNEQYF. CDR3 nucleotides: TGCAGCGTTGTCGGGGTGGCAGGGTCTCCCAACGAGCAGTACTTC.